Included here is one TCR beta chain sequence, with context. Its target is unknown. Control samples were healthy donors' buffy coats. Assay: immunoSEQ multiplex PCR; the TCRdb copy retains only in-frame clones and omits some. The sample carries fewer than 30,000 clones, approximately 80% recorded once. The data belong to a study of STAT5B mutations in CD4+ large granular lymphocyte leukemia. The germline V gene encodes CDR1 SGHTA and CDR2 FQGNSA. V shed 2 bases and J shed 2 bases, with 6 bases lying between them. The length of the CDR3 is 13 residues. General study results and limits: Compared with healthy controls (2/35), patient top clones favored TRBV06 (8/27).

The rearrangement joins TRBV7-2 to TRBJ2-5, with unresolved D. The clonotype was recovered from a human donor in good health. Sequenced: CD4+ T cells from blood buffy coats. CDR3 nucleotides: TGTGCCAGCAGCTTATACTGGCAAGAGACCCAGTACTTC. It encodes CASSLYWQETQYF. Variable domain in full (rest from reference TRBV7-2 and TRBJ2-5): GAGVSQSPSNKVTEKGKDVELRCDPISGHTALYWYRQSLGQGLEFLIYFQGNSAPDKSGLPSDRFSAERTGGSVSTLTIQRTQQEDSAVYLCASSLYWQETQYFGPGTRLLVL.